The 10 T cell receptor beta chains below come from one sample, sequenced in a study of T cells in Graves' hyperthyroidism and ophthalmopathy. TCR beta CDR3 region amplification was performed from RNA transcripts. HTBI primers were used for first-round RT-PCR of the TCR CDR3. TCRdb re-analysed the multiplex PCR reads in MiXCR, keeping a single row per CDR3 protein. The sample contains around 600,000 distinct CDR3 sequences, approximately 15% of which appear only once. The source material was blood. These receptor sequences come from a middle-aged woman with Graves' ophthalmopathy.

This clonotype was seen many times. In nucleotides, the CDR3 is TGCGCCAGCAGCTTGGTTACTAGCGGGAGTAATGAGCAGTTCTTC. It specifies CASSLVTSGSNEQFF. The chain joins TRBV5-1 to TRBJ2-1; TRBD2 agrees at 11 bases. The trim removed 0 bases at V and 7 bases at J, leaving 3 bases unmatched. The CDR3 is 15 residues long. Germline V CDR1 and CDR2: SGHRS, YFSETQ.

This clonotype has more than one count but fewer than ten. This chain connects TRBV5-6 to TRBJ1-1; no firm D call. From germline, CDR1 is SGHDT and CDR2 YYEEEE. The CDR3 has 12 residues. The V end lost 3 bases, the J end lost 7 bases, and 10 bases lay between the germline ends. CDR3 amino acids: CASSSPRYEAFF. The CDR3 DNA sequence: TGTGCCAGCAGCTCCCCCCGTTATGAAGCTTTCTTT.

V and J are TRBV19 and TRBJ1-5; 8 nucleotides agree with TRBD1. The CDR3 sequence is 16 residues long. J lost 3 bases, V lost 3 bases, and 7 bases had no gene match. From germline, CDR1 is LNHDA and CDR2 SQIVND (reference sequence). The CDR3 sequence: CASSILRQGNNQPQHF. For the CDR3, the DNA is TGTGCCAGTAGTATCCTAAGACAGGGGAACAATCAGCCCCAGCATTTT.

V gene TRBV20-1 combines with J gene TRBJ2-4; 10 nucleotides match TRBD2. Germline CDR1 and CDR2: DFQATT and SNEGSKA (reference sequence). J gave up 3 bases and V 6 bases, and 2 bases lay outside the gene matches. There are 13 residues in the CDR3. The CDR3 coding sequence is TGCAGTGCACTAGCGGGGTACAAAAACATTCAGTACTTC. This encodes CSALAGYKNIQYF.

This clonotype has at least ten counts. This chain links TRBV5-1 with TRBJ1-2; 9 nucleotides match TRBD1. The CDR3 has 15 residues. The germline gives CDR1 SGHRS, CDR2 YFSETQ. Trimming cost V 0 bases and J 7 bases; bases outside gene matches: 7. Written as DNA, the CDR3 is TGCGCCAGCAGCTTGGGGGACAGGGTCCTCTCTGGCTACACCTTC. Amino acids: CASSLGDRVLSGYTF.

This clonotype has more than one count but fewer than ten. The chain combines TRBV20-1 with TRBJ2-2, with D maybe TRBD1 (6 bases). Trimming pared 0 bases from V and 4 bases from J, leaving 9 bases between. The CDR3 extends over 14 amino acids. The V gene's germline CDR1 is DFQATT and CDR2 SNEGSKA (reference sequence). CDR3 nucleotide sequence: TGCAGTGCTAGAGATATCAGGGGCACCGGGGAGCTGTTTTTT. It translates to CSARDIRGTGELFF.

The chain has TRBV6-1 and TRBJ2-3; D is perhaps TRBD2 (5 bases). Germline lookup yields CDR1 MNHNS and CDR2 SASEGT. The CDR3 extends over 17 amino acids. With 1 base removed from V and 7 bases from J, the gap between germline ends came to 21 bases. In DNA, the CDR3 is TGTGCCAGCAGTGAAGTCCCACTGCTGACGGGGAAAAATACGCAGTATTTT. This gives the protein CASSEVPLLTGKNTQYF.

CDR3 in amino acids: CASSLVSGQYPREQFF. CDR3 nucleotide sequence: TGCGCCAGCAGCTTGGTTTCGGGACAGTATCCCCGTGAGCAGTTCTTC. This chain uses TRBV5-1 with TRBJ2-1; 7 positions agree with TRBD1. This CDR3 is 16 amino acids long. V was clipped by 0 bases and J by 9 bases; unmatched bases: 12. CDR1 is SGHRS and CDR2 is YFSETQ in the germline V gene.

This clonotype was detected many times. This rearrangement joins TRBV27 to TRBJ2-3, with 11 bases lining up with TRBD2. Trimming took 3 bases from V and 1 from J; bases not matched to a gene: 3. The CDR3 length is 16 residues. The germline V gene encodes CDR1 MNHEY and CDR2 SMNVEV (reference sequence). As DNA, the CDR3 is TGTGCCAGCAGTTTTCTAGCGGGGGGTGGCACAGATACGCAGTATTTT. Translated, it gives CASSFLAGGGTDTQYF.

This clonotype was found many times. The chain has TRBV5-1 and TRBJ2-3, with 8 bases matching TRBD2. J lost 3 bases, V lost 5 bases, and 5 bases had no gene match. The CDR3 has 14 amino acids. Germline assignment: CDR1 SGHRS and CDR2 YFSETQ. CDR3 residues: CASSAGGSTDTQYF. The CDR3 region has the DNA TGCGCCAGCAGTGCGGGGGGAAGTACAGATACGCAGTATTTT.